This T cell receptor (beta chain) was recorded in a study of cytomegalovirus exposure and HLA in healthy donors. PCR employed 60 Vbeta and 13 Jbeta primers. Clones were read by immunoSEQ multiplex PCR, and TCRdb kept only the in-frame ones, dropping some. In the table there are roughly 150,000 clones, 76% of which are singletons. Source material: PBMCs. This receptor was obtained from a woman aged 40 to 55 in good health and CMV-seronegative.

For the CDR3, the DNA is TGTGCCAGCAGCTTTATGCTAGCGCAAGAGACCCAGTACTTC. Translated: CASSFMLAQETQYF. The genes are TRBV11-2 and TRBJ2-5; a weak D match, TRBD2 (6 bases). Germline CDR1 is SGHAT and CDR2 is FQNNGV. Deletions cut 3 bases from V and 2 bases from J, with 10 bases between. CDR3 size: 14 residues.